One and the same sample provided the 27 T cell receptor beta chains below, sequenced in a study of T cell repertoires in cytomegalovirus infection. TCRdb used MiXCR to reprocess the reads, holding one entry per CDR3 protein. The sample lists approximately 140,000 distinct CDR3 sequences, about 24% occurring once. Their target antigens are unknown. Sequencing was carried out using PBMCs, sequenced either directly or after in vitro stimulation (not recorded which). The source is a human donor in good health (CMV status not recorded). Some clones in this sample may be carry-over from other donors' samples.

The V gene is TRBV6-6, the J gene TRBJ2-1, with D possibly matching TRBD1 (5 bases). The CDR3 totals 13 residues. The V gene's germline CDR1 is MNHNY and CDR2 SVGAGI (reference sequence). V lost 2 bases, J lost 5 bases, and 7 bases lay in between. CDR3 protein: CASSYGHDNEQFF. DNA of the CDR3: TGTGCCAGCAGTTACGGACACGACAATGAGCAGTTCTTC.

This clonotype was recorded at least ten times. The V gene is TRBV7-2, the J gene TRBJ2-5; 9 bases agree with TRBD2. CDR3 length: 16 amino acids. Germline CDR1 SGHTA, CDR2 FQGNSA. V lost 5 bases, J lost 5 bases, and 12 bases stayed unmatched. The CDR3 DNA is TGTGCCAGCAGCCCGGAAATTCTAGCGGGACGGGAGACCCAGTACTTC. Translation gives CASSPEILAGRETQYF.

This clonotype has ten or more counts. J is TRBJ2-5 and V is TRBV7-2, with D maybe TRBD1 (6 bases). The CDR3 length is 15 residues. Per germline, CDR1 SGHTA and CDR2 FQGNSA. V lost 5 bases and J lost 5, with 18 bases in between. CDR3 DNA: TGTGCCAGCAGCCGAATCAGGGGCGGTTCGGAGACCCAGTACTTC. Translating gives CASSRIRGGSETQYF.

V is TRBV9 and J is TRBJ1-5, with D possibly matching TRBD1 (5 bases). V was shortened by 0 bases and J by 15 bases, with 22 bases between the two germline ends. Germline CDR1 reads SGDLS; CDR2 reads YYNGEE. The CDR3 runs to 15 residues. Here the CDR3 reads CASSVGWGGAAYLHF. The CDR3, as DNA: TGTGCCAGCAGCGTAGGGTGGGGGGGAGCCGCATACTTGCATTTT.

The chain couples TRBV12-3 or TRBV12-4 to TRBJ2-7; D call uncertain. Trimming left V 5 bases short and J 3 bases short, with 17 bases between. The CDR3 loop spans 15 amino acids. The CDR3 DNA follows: TGTGCCAGCAGTCCGAAAAAGAGGATCGTCTACGAGCAGTACGTC. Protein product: CASSPKKRIVYEQYV.

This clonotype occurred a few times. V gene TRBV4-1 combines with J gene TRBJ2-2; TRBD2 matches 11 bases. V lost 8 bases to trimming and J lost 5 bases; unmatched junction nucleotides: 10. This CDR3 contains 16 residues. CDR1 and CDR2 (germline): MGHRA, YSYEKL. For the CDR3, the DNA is TGCGCCAGCGGGGGGGGGGCTAGCGGGAGGACCGGGGAGCTGTTTTTT. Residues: CASGGGASGRTGELFF.

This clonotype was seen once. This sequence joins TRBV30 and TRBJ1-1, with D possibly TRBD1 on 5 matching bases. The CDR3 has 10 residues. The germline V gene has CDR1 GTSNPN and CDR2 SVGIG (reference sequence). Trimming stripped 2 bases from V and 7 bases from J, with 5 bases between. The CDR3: CAWSRGEAFF. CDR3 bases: TGTGCCTGGAGTAGGGGTGAAGCTTTCTTT.

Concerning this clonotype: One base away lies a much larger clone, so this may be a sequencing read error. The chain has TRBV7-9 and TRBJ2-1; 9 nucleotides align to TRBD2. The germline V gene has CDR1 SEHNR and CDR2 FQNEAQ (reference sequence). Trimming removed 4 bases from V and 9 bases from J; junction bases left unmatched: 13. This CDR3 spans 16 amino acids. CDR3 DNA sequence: TGTGCCAGCAGCTGGAGGGCTAGCGGGGCCCTAGGTGAGCAGTTCTTC. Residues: CASSWRASGALGEQFF.

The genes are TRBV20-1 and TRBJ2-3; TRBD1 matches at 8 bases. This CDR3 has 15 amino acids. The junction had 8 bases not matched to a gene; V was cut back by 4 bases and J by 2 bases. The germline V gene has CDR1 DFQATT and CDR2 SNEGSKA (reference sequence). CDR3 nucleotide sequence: TGCAGTGCTAAAACGACAGGGGTCAACACAGATACGCAGTATTTT. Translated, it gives CSAKTTGVNTDTQYF.

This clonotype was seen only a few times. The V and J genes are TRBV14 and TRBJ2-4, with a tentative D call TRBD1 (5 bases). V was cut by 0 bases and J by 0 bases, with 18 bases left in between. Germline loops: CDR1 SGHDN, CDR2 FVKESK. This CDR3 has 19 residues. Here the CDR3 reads CASSQEGARAHLAKNIQYF. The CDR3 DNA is TGTGCCAGCAGCCAAGAAGGGGCCAGGGCCCATCTAGCCAAAAACATTCAGTACTTC.

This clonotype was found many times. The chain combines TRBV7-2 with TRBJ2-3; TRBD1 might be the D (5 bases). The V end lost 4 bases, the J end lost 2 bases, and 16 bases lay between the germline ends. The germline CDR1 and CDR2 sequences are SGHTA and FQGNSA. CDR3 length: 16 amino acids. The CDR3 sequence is CASSSRQSPYTDTQYF. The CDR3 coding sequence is TGTGCCAGCAGCTCCCGACAGAGTCCGTACACAGATACGCAGTATTTT.

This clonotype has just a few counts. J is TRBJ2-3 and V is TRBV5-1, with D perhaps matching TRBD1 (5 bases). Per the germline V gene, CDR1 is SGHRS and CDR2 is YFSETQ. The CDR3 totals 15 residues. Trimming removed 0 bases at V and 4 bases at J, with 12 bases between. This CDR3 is CASSLEQGLADTQYF. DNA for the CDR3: TGCGCCAGCAGCTTGGAGCAGGGCTTGGCAGATACGCAGTATTTT.

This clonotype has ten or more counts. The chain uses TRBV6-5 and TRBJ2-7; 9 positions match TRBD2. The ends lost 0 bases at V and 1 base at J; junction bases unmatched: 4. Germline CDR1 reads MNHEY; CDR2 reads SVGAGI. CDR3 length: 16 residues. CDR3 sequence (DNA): TGTGCCAGCAGTTACTCGAATCTAGCGGGATCCTACGAGCAGTACTTC. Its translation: CASSYSNLAGSYEQYF.

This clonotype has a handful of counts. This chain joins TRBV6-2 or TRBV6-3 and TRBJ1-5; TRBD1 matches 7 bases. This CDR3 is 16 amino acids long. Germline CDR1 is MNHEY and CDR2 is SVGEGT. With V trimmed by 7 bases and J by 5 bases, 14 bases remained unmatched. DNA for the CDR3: TGTGCCAGCACCGCTCGAGGGGCAGGGGGGCATCAGCCCCAGCATTTT. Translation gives CASTARGAGGHQPQHF.

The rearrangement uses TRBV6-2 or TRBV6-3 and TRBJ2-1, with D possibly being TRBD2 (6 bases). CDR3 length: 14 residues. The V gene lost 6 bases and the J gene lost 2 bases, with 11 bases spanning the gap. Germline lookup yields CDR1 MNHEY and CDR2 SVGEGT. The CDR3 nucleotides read TGTGCCAGCAGAGTTAGCGGAGCCTACAATGAGCAGTTCTTC. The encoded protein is CASRVSGAYNEQFF.

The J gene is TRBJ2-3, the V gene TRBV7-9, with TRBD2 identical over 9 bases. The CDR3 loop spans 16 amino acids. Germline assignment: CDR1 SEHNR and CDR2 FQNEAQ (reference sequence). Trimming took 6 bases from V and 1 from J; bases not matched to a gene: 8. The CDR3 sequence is CASRALAGSRTDTQYF. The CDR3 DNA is TGTGCCAGCAGAGCCCTAGCGGGGTCACGCACAGATACGCAGTATTTT.

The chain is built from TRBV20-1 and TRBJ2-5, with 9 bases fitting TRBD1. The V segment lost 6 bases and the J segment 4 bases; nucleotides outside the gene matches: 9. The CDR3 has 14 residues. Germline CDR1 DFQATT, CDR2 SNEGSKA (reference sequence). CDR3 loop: CSAEDTGGGETQYF. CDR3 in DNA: TGCAGTGCCGAGGACACAGGGGGCGGAGAGACCCAGTACTTC.

CDR3 region: CASSIALGEGWGTEAFF. For the CDR3, the DNA is TGTGCCAGTAGTATAGCGCTTGGAGAGGGTTGGGGCACTGAAGCTTTCTTT. This sequence joins TRBV19 and TRBJ1-1; D is unclear. Trimming cost V 1 base and J 4 bases, with 19 bases left between them. The length of the CDR3 is 17 residues. CDR1 is LNHDA, CDR2 SQIVND, per germline (reference sequence).

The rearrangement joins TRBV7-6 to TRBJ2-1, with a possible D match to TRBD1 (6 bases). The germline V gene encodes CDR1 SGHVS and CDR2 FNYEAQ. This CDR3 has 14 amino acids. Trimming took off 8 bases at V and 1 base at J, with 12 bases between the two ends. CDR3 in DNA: TGTGCCAGCGGTCAAGGGGGATCCTACAATGAGCAGTTCTTC. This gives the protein CASGQGGSYNEQFF. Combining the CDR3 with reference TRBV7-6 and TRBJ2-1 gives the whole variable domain GAGVSQSPRYKVTKRGQDVALRCDPISGHVSLYWYRQALGQGPEFLTYFNYEAQQDKSGLPNDRFSAERPEGSISTLTIQRTEQRDSAMYRCASGQGGSYNEQFFGPGTRLTVL.

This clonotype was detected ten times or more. CDR3 nucleotide sequence: TGTGCCAGCAGCTTAGAATGGGGATCCTATAATTCACCCCTCCACTTT. It is translated as CASSLEWGSYNSPLHF. This sequence joins TRBV7-2 and TRBJ1-6, with D unclear. The CDR3 is 16 residues long. V was cut by 1 base and J by 1 base, with 8 bases left in between. Germline V gene data show CDR1 as SGHTA and CDR2 as FQGNSA.

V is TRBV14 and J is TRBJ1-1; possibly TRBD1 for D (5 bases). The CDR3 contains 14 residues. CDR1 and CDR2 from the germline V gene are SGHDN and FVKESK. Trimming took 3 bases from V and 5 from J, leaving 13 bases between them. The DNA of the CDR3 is TGTGCCAGCAGCCAGGCTGGGGGTTGGACTGAAGCTTTCTTT. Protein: CASSQAGGWTEAFF.

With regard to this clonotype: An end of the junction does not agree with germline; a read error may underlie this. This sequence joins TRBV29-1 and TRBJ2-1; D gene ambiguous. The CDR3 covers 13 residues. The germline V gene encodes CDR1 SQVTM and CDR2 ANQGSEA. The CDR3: CSAEQSSYNEQFF. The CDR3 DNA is TGCAGCGCTGAACAGAGCTCCTACAATGAGCAGTTCTTC.

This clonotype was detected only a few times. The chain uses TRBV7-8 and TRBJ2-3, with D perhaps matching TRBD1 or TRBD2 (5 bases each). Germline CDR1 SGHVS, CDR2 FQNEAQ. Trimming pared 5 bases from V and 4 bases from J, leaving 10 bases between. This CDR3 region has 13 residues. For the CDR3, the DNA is TGTGCCAGCAGCGAGGGACCCGCAGATACGCAGTATTTT. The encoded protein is CASSEGPADTQYF.

In nucleotides, the CDR3 is TGCGCCAGCAGCCAAAGGTCGCTAGCCGGGGATACGCAGTATTTT. Translated: CASSQRSLAGDTQYF. This chain connects TRBV4-1 to TRBJ2-3; possibly TRBD2 for D (5 bases). V was trimmed by 2 bases and J by 6 bases, leaving 15 bases between them. The CDR3 is made up of 15 amino acids. Per germline, CDR1 MGHRA and CDR2 YSYEKL.

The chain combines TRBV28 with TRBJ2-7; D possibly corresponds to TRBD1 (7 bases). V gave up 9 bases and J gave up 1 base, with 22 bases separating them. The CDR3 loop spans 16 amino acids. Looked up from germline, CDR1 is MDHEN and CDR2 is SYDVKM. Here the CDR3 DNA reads TGTGCCAGTTGGGCCTATGGAGGGGGCATGTCCTACGAGCAGTACTTC. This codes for CASWAYGGGMSYEQYF.

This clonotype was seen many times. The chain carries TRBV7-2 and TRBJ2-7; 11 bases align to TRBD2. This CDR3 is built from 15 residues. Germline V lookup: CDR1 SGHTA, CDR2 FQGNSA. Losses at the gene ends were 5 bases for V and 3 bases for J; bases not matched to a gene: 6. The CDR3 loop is CASSQTSGSGYEQYF. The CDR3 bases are TGTGCCAGCAGCCAAACTAGCGGGAGCGGCTACGAGCAGTACTTC.

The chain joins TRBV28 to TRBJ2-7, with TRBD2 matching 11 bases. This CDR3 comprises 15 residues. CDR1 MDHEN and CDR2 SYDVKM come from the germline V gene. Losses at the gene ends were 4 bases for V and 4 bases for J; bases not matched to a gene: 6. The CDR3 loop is CASSSRLAGSYEQYF. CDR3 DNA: TGTGCCAGCAGTTCCAGACTAGCGGGATCGTACGAGCAGTACTTC.